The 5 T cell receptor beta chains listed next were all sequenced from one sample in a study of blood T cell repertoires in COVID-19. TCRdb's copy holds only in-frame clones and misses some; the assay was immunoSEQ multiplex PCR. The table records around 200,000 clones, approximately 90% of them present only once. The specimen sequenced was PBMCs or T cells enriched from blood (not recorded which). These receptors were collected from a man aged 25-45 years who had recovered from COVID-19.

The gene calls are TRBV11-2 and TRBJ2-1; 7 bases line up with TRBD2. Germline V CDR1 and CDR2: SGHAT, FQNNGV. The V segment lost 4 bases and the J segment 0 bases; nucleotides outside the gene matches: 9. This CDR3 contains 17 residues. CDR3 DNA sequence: TGTGCCAGCAGCTCCCGACTAGCACCGAGCTCCTACAATGAGCAGTTCTTC. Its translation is CASSSRLAPSSYNEQFF.

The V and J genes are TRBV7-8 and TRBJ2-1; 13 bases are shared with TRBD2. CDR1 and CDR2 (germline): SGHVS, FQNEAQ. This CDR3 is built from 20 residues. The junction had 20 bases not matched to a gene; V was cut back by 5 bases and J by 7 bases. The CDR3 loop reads CASSQPGTSGTQGVGNEQFF. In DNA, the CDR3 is TGTGCCAGCAGCCAACCCGGGACTAGCGGGACCCAAGGAGTGGGAAATGAGCAGTTCTTC.

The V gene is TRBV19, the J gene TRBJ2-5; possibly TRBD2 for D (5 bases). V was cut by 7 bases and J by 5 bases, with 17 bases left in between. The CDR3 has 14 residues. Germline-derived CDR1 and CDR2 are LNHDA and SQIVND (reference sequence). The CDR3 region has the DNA TGTGCCAGTACCCGGTCGGGGAAAGCGGAGACCCAGTACTTC. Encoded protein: CASTRSGKAETQYF.

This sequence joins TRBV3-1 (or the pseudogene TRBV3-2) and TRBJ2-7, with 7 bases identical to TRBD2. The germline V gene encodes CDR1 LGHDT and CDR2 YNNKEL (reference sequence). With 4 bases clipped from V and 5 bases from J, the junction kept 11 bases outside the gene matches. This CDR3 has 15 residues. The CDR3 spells CASSPRPAGNHEQYF. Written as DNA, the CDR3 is TGTGCCAGCAGCCCGAGGCCAGCGGGAAACCACGAGCAGTACTTC.

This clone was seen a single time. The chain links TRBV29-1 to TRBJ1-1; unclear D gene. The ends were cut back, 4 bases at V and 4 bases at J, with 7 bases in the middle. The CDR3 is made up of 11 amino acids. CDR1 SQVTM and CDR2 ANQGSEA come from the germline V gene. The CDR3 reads CSVVSGTEAFF. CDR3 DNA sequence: TGCAGCGTTGTATCGGGCACTGAAGCTTTCTTT.